The text below deals with one T cell receptor beta chain. The data derive from a study of blood T cell repertoires in COVID-19. Libraries were prepared by immunoSEQ multiplex PCR; TCRdb keeps only in-frame clonotypes and omits some of them. The data hold fewer than 300,000 clones, with 80% to 90% observed a single time. The CDR3 totals 16 residues. Per the germline V gene, CDR1 is ENHRY and CDR2 is SYGVKD. Trimming stripped 0 bases from V and 1 base from J, with 7 bases between. The clonotype was recovered from an elderly man with acute or convalescent COVID-19. The V and J genes are TRBV10-3 and TRBJ2-6; D is undetermined. The sequencing sample was made of peripheral blood. The CDR3 nucleotides read TGTGCCATCAGTGAGTCGATGGCATCTGGGGCCAACGTCCTGACTTTC. This gives the protein CAISESMASGANVLTF.